This TCR beta chain was sequenced for a study of blood T cells in healthy people across ages. Primed by a sample-barcoded 5' primer and a J-beta primer mix, a second PCR proceeded for 7 to 11 cycles. Each CDR3 protein gets one entry after TCRdb re-called the 5' RACE reads with MiXCR. In the table there are 780,000 or so distinct CDR3 sequences, roughly 25% of which are singletons. Worth noting for this clonotype: No antigen is known for it.

The CDR3 consists of 15 residues. Germline V gives CDR1 MGHRA, CDR2 YSYEKL. Trimming shortened V by 1 base and J by 5 bases, and 14 bases separated the two germline ends. Points from the study as a whole: No one knew whether donors had CMV, which possibly confounded expanded clonotype changes.

These same data were also listed under a study on T cells of mothers and their children.

Sequenced sample: blood. The source of this sequence is a boy aged 10-17 years in good health. The gene calls are TRBV4-1 and TRBJ1-1; D is uncertain. This CDR3 reads CASSQGVQRLTEAFF. The CDR3 DNA reads as TGCGCCAGCAGCCAAGGGGTACAGAGACTGACTGAAGCTTTCTTT.